A single sample is the source of the 15 T cell receptor beta chains below, sequenced in a study of blood T cell repertoires in COVID-19. Only in-frame clones appear in the TCRdb table, and some are missing; sequencing was by immunoSEQ multiplex PCR. The repertoire holds approximately 170,000 clones, with around nine tenths as singletons. The sample was peripheral blood. These receptors were taken from a man in his sixties or seventies with acute or convalescent COVID-19.

The chain couples TRBV20-1 to TRBJ1-1, with no clear D. Germline-derived CDR1 and CDR2 are DFQATT and SNEGSKA (reference sequence). Trimming removed 3 bases at V and 1 base at J, with 12 bases between. The CDR3 runs to 14 residues. The CDR3 loop is CSASRGLENTEAFF. The CDR3 nucleotides are TGCAGTGCTAGTCGCGGTCTGGAGAACACTGAAGCTTTCTTT.

V and J are TRBV12-2 and TRBJ2-5; the listed D gene, TRBD2, was not tested against the DNA. TRBV12-2 is a recognized pseudogene. The CDR3 length is 14 residues. This CDR3 is CASRPAEVAETQYF. CDR3 coding DNA: TGTGCAAGTCGCCCCGCGGAGGTGGCAGAGACCCAGTACTTC.

This clone showed up just a few times. The chain joins TRBV27 to TRBJ2-7, with 8 bases fitting TRBD2. Per germline, CDR1 MNHEY and CDR2 SMNVEV (reference sequence). This CDR3 is built from 16 residues. J lost 0 bases, V lost 8 bases, and 12 bases had no gene match. DNA for the CDR3: TGTGCCAGCTGGGGGTATAGCGGGGAAAGCTCCTACGAGCAGTACTTC. Translation: CASWGYSGESSYEQYF.

The chain has TRBV6-2 or TRBV6-3 and TRBJ2-3; tentative D call: TRBD1 (6 bases). The V end was cut by 2 bases, the J end by 3 bases, with 9 bases between. CDR1 is MNHEY, CDR2 SVGEGT, per germline. This CDR3 spans 14 amino acids. In DNA, the CDR3 is TGTGCCAGCAGTTACGGGGGCCTAACAGATACGCAGTATTTT. This translates into CASSYGGLTDTQYF.

V is TRBV24-1 and J is TRBJ2-2; 9 bases fit TRBD1. The CDR3 is 17 residues long. CDR1 is KGHDR, CDR2 SFDVKD, per germline. The V segment lost 5 bases and the J segment 2 bases; nucleotides outside the gene matches: 8. The CDR3 protein is CATSATTGQGNTGELFF. In DNA form, the CDR3 reads TGTGCCACCAGTGCCACAACGGGACAGGGTAACACCGGGGAGCTGTTTTTT.

This rearrangement joins TRBV14 to TRBJ1-1; D is ambiguous. Trimming removed 1 base at V and 4 bases at J, with 7 bases between. This CDR3 has 13 amino acids. CDR1 is SGHDN and CDR2 is FVKESK in the germline V gene. The CDR3 sequence: CASSQGSGTEAFF. In DNA, the CDR3 is TGTGCCAGCAGCCAAGGCTCGGGCACTGAAGCTTTCTTT. The full variable domain, completed using reference TRBV14 and TRBJ1-1, is EAGVTQFPSHSVIEKGQTVTLRCDPISGHDNLYWYRRVMGKEIKFLLHFVKESKQDESGMPNNRFLAERTGGTYSTLKVQPAELEDSGVYFCASSQGSGTEAFFGQGTRLTVV.

This chain connects TRBV28 to TRBJ1-6, with D unresolved. The germline CDR1 and CDR2 sequences are MDHEN and SYDVKM. Trimming left V 6 bases short and J 7 bases short, with 19 bases between. The CDR3 spans 16 residues. CDR3 nucleotide sequence: TGTGCCAGCAGCCCACTGAGGGAGATGCGGAATTCACCCCTCCACTTT. Translated: CASSPLREMRNSPLHF. The full variable domain, rest sourced from reference TRBV28 and TRBJ1-6, is DVKVTQSSRYLVKRTGEKVFLECVQDMDHENMFWYRQDPGLGLRLIYFSYDVKMKEKGDIPEGYSVSREKKERFSLILESASTNQTSMYLCASSPLREMRNSPLHFGNGTRLTVT.

This clone was observed a handful of times. V is TRBV10-1 and J is TRBJ1-3, with D possibly TRBD1 on 6 matching bases. The ends were cut back, 3 bases at V and 2 bases at J, with 8 bases in the middle. CDR1 and CDR2 (germline): WNHNN, SYGVQD (reference sequence). The CDR3 sequence is 14 residues long. For the CDR3, the DNA is TGCGCCAGCAGTGAAGCAGGGGCTGGAAACACCATATATTTT. Protein: CASSEAGAGNTIYF.

This CDR3 is CAAGQSTNEKLFF. CDR3 DNA sequence: TGTGCCGCCGGACAGTCGACTAATGAAAAACTGTTTTTT. The chain uses TRBV10-3 and TRBJ1-4, with D perhaps TRBD1 (6 bases). Per the germline V gene, CDR1 is ENHRY and CDR2 is SYGVKD. The CDR3 sequence is 13 residues long. V was shortened by 11 bases and J by 2 bases, with 12 bases between the two germline ends.

The rearrangement links TRBV6-2 or TRBV6-3 to TRBJ1-2; D call uncertain. The CDR3 is 12 residues long. The V end was cut by 2 bases, the J end by 5 bases, with 6 bases between. The germline V gene encodes CDR1 MNHEY and CDR2 SVGEGT. CDR3 DNA sequence: TGTGCCAGCAGTTACGCGGGGTATGGCTACACCTTC. Translated, it gives CASSYAGYGYTF.

This chain uses TRBV29-1 with TRBJ1-2; possible D gene TRBD1, 5 bases. This CDR3 is built from 13 residues. V dropped 7 bases and J dropped 3 bases, with 15 bases sitting between them. Germline assignment: CDR1 SQVTM and CDR2 ANQGSEA. CDR3 nucleotide sequence: TGCAGCGCCTTATGGGGCATGGACTATGGCTACACCTTC. It codes for CSALWGMDYGYTF.

The chain recombines TRBV4-3 with TRBJ1-6; 7 bases map to TRBD1. CDR3 length equals 16 residues. The germline V gene encodes CDR1 LGHNA and CDR2 YSLEER. The V segment lost 3 bases and the J segment 7 bases; nucleotides outside the gene matches: 9. CDR3 protein: CASSQTPTGINSPLHF. The DNA for the CDR3 is TGCGCCAGCAGCCAGACCCCGACAGGGATCAATTCACCCCTCCACTTT.

The chain recombines TRBV12-3 or TRBV12-4 with TRBJ2-7, with 10 bases lining up with TRBD2. This CDR3 spans 13 amino acids. With V trimmed by 6 bases and J by 6 bases, 5 bases remained unmatched. The CDR3, as DNA: TGTGCCAGCAGACTAGCGGGGAGTTTCGAGCAGTACTTC. Encoded protein: CASRLAGSFEQYF.

The chain has TRBV2 and TRBJ2-1, with D possibly matching TRBD2 (6 bases). This CDR3 spans 14 amino acids. Germline CDR1 and CDR2: SNHLY and FYNNEI. The ends were cut back, 3 bases at V and 10 bases at J, with 16 bases in the middle. Written as DNA, the CDR3 is TGTGCCAGCAGTGACCTCACGGGGGTTGAGGAGCAGTTCTTC. Protein: CASSDLTGVEEQFF.

This clone has only one observation. The J gene is TRBJ1-2, the V gene TRBV9, with 7 bases lining up with TRBD1. The CDR3 length is 13 residues. Germline CDR1 SGDLS, CDR2 YYNGEE. Trimming took 4 bases from V and 7 from J; bases not matched to a gene: 7. In DNA, the CDR3 is TGTGCCAGCAGCAGAGGGGGCGCCTCTGGCTACACCTTC. Amino acids: CASSRGGASGYTF. Full variable domain (rest looked up from reference TRBV9 and TRBJ1-2): DSGVTQTPKHLITATGQRVTLRCSPRSGDLSVYWYQQSLDQGLQFLIQYYNGEERAKGNILERFSAQQFPDLHSELNLSSLELGDSALYFCASSRGGASGYTFGSGTRLTVV.